The rows below give T cell receptor beta chains drawn from one sample of a study of CD8+ T cells in alopecia areata. TCRdb's copy holds only in-frame clones and misses some; the assay was immunoSEQ multiplex PCR. The sample lists over 150,000 clones; roughly 64% were seen once. The specimen was CD8+ T cells sorted from blood, collected at week 24, from a patient treated with tofacitinib. The receptors shown here come from a human donor with alopecia areata. CDR3s include the opening cysteine and the closing phenylalanine or tryptophan. Each record gives: D gene, V gene, clone size, J gene, CDR3 DNA, CDR3 protein. A D gene is named only where the DNA matches it firmly. Expanded clones get a size class; other rows say once, few or many, or leave the size out.

>NA|TRBV29-1|few|TRBJ2-7
TGCAGCGTTGAAGATGGGCGGGGACCTTCCTACGAGCAGTACTTC
CSVEDGRGPSYEQYF
>NA|TRBV7-2|NA|TRBJ1-1
TGTGCCAGCAGCTTCGTTGGGGGCACTGAAGCTTTCTTT
CASSFVGGTEAFF
>TRBD1|TRBV5-6|NA|TRBJ1-2
TGTGCCAGCAGACGCGGGACAGCTTATGGCTACACCTTC
CASRRGTAYGYTF
>NA|TRBV27|NA|TRBJ1-1
TGTGCCAGCTCCCGGGGCAGGGAAGCTTTCTTT
CASSRGREAFF
>NA|TRBV5-6|few|TRBJ2-5
TGTGCCAGCAGCTTCGCGGGGCCTCACTTGGAGACCCAGTACTTC
CASSFAGPHLETQYF
>NA|TRBV13|NA|TRBJ1-1
TGTGCCAGCAGCTTAGGCCGGGCAGGGCTGAACACTGAAGCTTTCTTT
CASSLGRAGLNTEAFF
>TRBD2|TRBV4-1|NA|TRBJ2-5
TGCGCCAGCAGCCAAGGTCCGCTAGCGGGGGGGAGGGGACAAGAGACCCAGTACTTC
CASSQGPLAGGRGQETQYF
>TRBD1|TRBV5-1|NA|TRBJ2-1
TGCGCCAGCAGGCCGGACAGGGGGTGGAATGAGCAGTTCTTC
CASRPDRGWNEQFF
>NA|TRBV9|few|TRBJ2-7
TGTGCCAGCAGTTACTCCTCCGGGGACCCCTACGAGCAGTACTTC
CASSYSSGDPYEQYF
>TRBD1|TRBV6-5|once|TRBJ2-7
TGTGCCAGCAGTTATTCGGGACAGGGGAGGTACGAGCAGTACTTC
CASSYSGQGRYEQYF
>TRBD2|TRBV9|NA|TRBJ2-5
TGTGCCAGCAGCTCGAGAGAGAGGGAGGGGGAGACCCAGTACTTC
CASSSREREGETQYF
>TRBD1|TRBV30|NA|TRBJ1-1
TGTGCCTGGAGTGGATTATATCAGGGGGCGGATGGCACTGAAGCTTTCTTT
CAWSGLYQGADGTEAFF
>NA|TRBV4-1|NA|TRBJ1-5
TGCGCCAGCAGCCAAGAACAGGTCCGCCAGCCCCAGCATTTT
CASSQEQVRQPQHF
>NA|TRBV9|NA|TRBJ1-1
TGTGCCAGCAGCGTAGGCTCTGGTGGCGGAACTGAAGCTTTCTTT
CASSVGSGGGTEAFF
>NA|TRBV13|NA|TRBJ2-3
TGTGCCAGCAGCCCCGGGTCTAGCCTCGGTCCCACAGATACGCAGTATTTT
CASSPGSSLGPTDTQYF
>TRBD1|TRBV27|NA|TRBJ1-5
TGTGCCAGCAGTCCGATAACGGGACAGGGTCGCTTTCAGCCCCAGCATTTT
CASSPITGQGRFQPQHF
>NA|TRBV27|NA|TRBJ2-1
TGTGCCAGCAGTTTATGGGCAGGGACGAGCTCCTACAATGAGCAGTTCTTC
CASSLWAGTSSYNEQFF
>NA|TRBV7-7|NA|TRBJ2-1
TGTGCTAGCAGCTTAGTTGTCAGCGATGAGCAGTTCTTC
CASSLVVSDEQFF
>NA|TRBV30|NA|TRBJ2-2
TGTGCCTGGGGAATCAGGGACACCGGGGAGCTGTTTTTT
CAWGIRDTGELFF
>TRBD1|TRBV10-3|NA|TRBJ1-1
TGTGCCATCAGGGGGACAGGTGAAGCTTTCTTT
CAIRGTGEAFF
>NA|TRBV7-9|NA|TRBJ1-2
TGTGCCAGCAGCTTAGCGGCTAACTATGGCTACACCTTC
CASSLAANYGYTF
>NA|TRBV7-9|NA|TRBJ2-2
TGTGCCAGCAGTCACCCCCTGGGGGGTGTGGGCACCGGGGAGCTGTTTTTT
CASSHPLGGVGTGELFF
>TRBD1|TRBV29-1|NA|TRBJ2-5
TGCAGCGCCTGGACAGGGGTACAGACCCAGTACTTC
CSAWTGVQTQYF
>NA|TRBV19|NA|TRBJ1-2
TGTGCCAGTAGTCCGGGACTGAACTATGGCTACACCTTC
CASSPGLNYGYTF
>NA|TRBV13|NA|TRBJ2-2
TGTGCCAGCAGCCCAAATACCGGGGAGCTGTTTTTT
CASSPNTGELFF
>NA|TRBV19|NA|TRBJ2-1
TGTGCCAGTAGTATTGAGGTGGTATGGGGGAGCTCCTACAATGAGCAGTTCTTC
CASSIEVVWGSSYNEQFF
>NA|TRBV4-1|NA|TRBJ2-5
TGCGCCAGCAGCCAAGAGAGTGGGACCCAAGAGACCCAGTACTTC
CASSQESGTQETQYF
>NA|TRBV4-1|NA|TRBJ1-5
TGCGCCAGCAGCCAAGGCAAGTCCCAACCCGTGTCTGCGGCTCAGCCCCAGCATTTT
CASSQGKSQPVSAAQPQHF
>NA|TRBV15|NA|TRBJ1-2
TGTGCCACCACCGACCTGACAGCTAACTATGGCTACACCTTC
CATTDLTANYGYTF
>NA|TRBV7-9|NA|TRBJ2-7
TGTGCCAGCAGCCCCGGTTTAGGAGGTTCCTACGAGCAGTACTTC
CASSPGLGGSYEQYF
>NA|TRBV14|NA|TRBJ1-2
TGTGCCAGCAGCTACAGGGTGGACTATGGCTACACCTTC
CASSYRVDYGYTF
>TRBD2|TRBV5-1|once|TRBJ2-3
TGCGCCAGCAGCTTGGACGATCTAGCGGGGGGACCCACAGATACGCAGTATTTT
CASSLDDLAGGPTDTQYF
>NA|TRBV7-9|NA|TRBJ1-1
TGTGCCAGCAGCTCGACAGTGAACACTGAAGCTTTCTTT
CASSSTVNTEAFF
>TRBD1|TRBV30|NA|TRBJ1-2
TGTGCCTGCCGGGACAGCGGCTACACCTTC
CACRDSGYTF
>NA|TRBV5-6|once|TRBJ1-1
TGTGCCAGCAGCTTTGGGGACGGTCTGAACACTGAAGCTTTCTTT
CASSFGDGLNTEAFF
>NA|TRBV7-6|NA|TRBJ1-6
TGTGCCAGCAGCCCAGCAGGGAGTTCACCCCTCCACTTT
CASSPAGSSPLHF
>NA|TRBV2|few|TRBJ1-1
TGTGCCAGCAGCCCCGGACCTCAAGCTTTCTTT
CASSPGPQAFF
>TRBD1|TRBV5-6|NA|TRBJ2-7
TGTGCCAGCCACTCCGGGACAGACTACGAGCAGTACTTC
CASHSGTDYEQYF
>NA|TRBV6-1|NA|TRBJ1-5
TGTGCCAGCAGTGAGTACAGTTATAGCAATCAGCCCCAGCATTTT
CASSEYSYSNQPQHF
>NA|TRBV29-1|few|TRBJ2-7
TGCAGCGTCGGTGCTTCCTACGAGCAGTACTTC
CSVGASYEQYF
>NA|TRBV25-1|NA|TRBJ2-1
TGTGCCAGCAGCGCCTTTCGGGGAATGGATGAGCAGTTCTTC
CASSAFRGMDEQFF
>NA|TRBV30|few|TRBJ2-5
TGTGCCTGGAGTATGGACAGTCAAGAGACCCAGTACTTC
CAWSMDSQETQYF
>NA|TRBV5-1|NA|TRBJ2-7
TGCGCCAGCAGCCACGAGGACGAGCAGTACTTC
CASSHEDEQYF
>NA|TRBV7-9|NA|TRBJ2-5
TGTGCCAGCAGCGGTAAATGGGAGACCCAGTACTTC
CASSGKWETQYF
>NA|TRBV27|few|TRBJ2-7
TGTGCCAGCAGTTTATCGAGCCAGGGGTATGAGCAGTACTTC
CASSLSSQGYEQYF